The 15 T cell receptor beta chains in this list originate from one sample, sequenced in a study of shared clonotypes between healthy human individuals. The table came from immunoSEQ multiplex PCR; TCRdb's copy has only in-frame clones and leaves some out. The table has over a million clones, roughly 98.5% seen once; the top ten hold under 0.45%. The material sequenced was naive CD4+ T cells sorted from blood. This sample's subset: CD45RA+ positively selected. These receptors were collected from a young man in good health.

The chain couples TRBV18 to TRBJ1-1; D unclear. This CDR3 contains 14 residues. V was pared by 2 bases and J by 3 bases, with 10 bases between. Germline CDR1 KGHSH, CDR2 LQKENI. The CDR3 is CASSPGIEHTEAFF. Written as DNA, the CDR3 is TGTGCCAGCTCACCAGGGATCGAACACACTGAAGCTTTCTTT.

J is TRBJ2-2 and V is TRBV11-2, with TRBD2 matching over 9 bases. CDR3 length equals 15 residues. CDR1 SGHAT and CDR2 FQNNGV come from the germline V gene. V gave up 1 base and J gave up 6 bases; unmatched junction bases: 3. CDR3 amino acids: CASSLVLAGPGELFF. CDR3 nucleotides: TGTGCCAGCAGCTTAGTGCTAGCGGGACCCGGGGAGCTGTTTTTT.

The chain has TRBV25-1 and TRBJ2-2, with D perhaps matching TRBD2 (6 bases). This CDR3 spans 13 amino acids. Trimming left V 6 bases short and J 6 bases short, with 11 bases between. CDR1 MGHDK and CDR2 SYGVNS come from the germline V gene. The CDR3 bases are TGTGCCAGCAGGGCACCGGGGGCCGGGGAGCTGTTTTTT. This codes for CASRAPGAGELFF.

This clone was observed a single time. The gene calls are TRBV7-9 and TRBJ2-7, with 10 bases matching TRBD2. V was pared by 3 bases and J by 3 bases, with 5 bases of the junction left unmatched. This CDR3 comprises 15 residues. CDR1 is SEHNR, CDR2 FQNEAQ, per germline (reference sequence). The CDR3 protein is CASSFASGGFYEQYF. Here the CDR3 DNA reads TGTGCCAGCAGCTTTGCTAGCGGGGGTTTCTACGAGCAGTACTTC.

The chain joins TRBV28 to TRBJ2-5; 7 bases fit TRBD2. The V segment lost 3 bases and the J segment 0 bases; nucleotides outside the gene matches: 4. The germline V gene encodes CDR1 MDHEN and CDR2 SYDVKM. The CDR3 loop spans 15 amino acids. CDR3 in DNA: TGTGCCAGCAGTTTCCCCGGGACTAACCAAGAGACCCAGTACTTC. Translated, it gives CASSFPGTNQETQYF. The entire variable domain, with the rest obtained from reference TRBV28 and TRBJ2-5, is as follows: DVKVTQSSRYLVKRTGEKVFLECVQDMDHENMFWYRQDPGLGLRLIYFSYDVKMKEKGDIPEGYSVSREKKERFSLILESASTNQTSMYLCASSFPGTNQETQYFGPGTRLLVL.

The rearrangement joins TRBV6-1 to TRBJ2-1; no reliable D call. Trimming took off 4 bases at V and 3 bases at J, with 7 bases between the two ends. This CDR3 is 13 amino acids long. Looked up from germline, CDR1 is MNHNS and CDR2 is SASEGT. The CDR3 protein is CASSVLNYNEQFF. DNA for the CDR3: TGTGCCAGCAGTGTCCTCAACTACAATGAGCAGTTCTTC.

The chain uses TRBV11-2 and TRBJ2-1; 8 nucleotides align to TRBD1. The CDR3 is made up of 14 amino acids. The V gene's germline CDR1 is SGHAT and CDR2 FQNNGV. Unmatched junction bases numbered 2, after V lost 2 bases and J lost 5 bases. Here the CDR3 reads CASSLTGGHNEQFF. The CDR3 DNA follows: TGTGCCAGCAGCTTAACAGGGGGGCACAATGAGCAGTTCTTC. The variable domain in full, completed from reference TRBV11-2 and TRBJ2-1, reads EAGVAQSPRYKIIEKRQSVAFWCNPISGHATLYWYQQILGQGPKLLIQFQNNGVVDDSQLPKDRFSAERLKGVDSTLKIQPAKLEDSAVYLCASSLTGGHNEQFFGPGTRLTVL.

The V call is TRBV7-8, the J call TRBJ2-7; D is possibly TRBD2 (5 bases). Germline V gene lookup returns CDR1 SGHVS and CDR2 FQNEAQ. Trimming shortened V by 7 bases and J by 3 bases, and 16 bases separated the two germline ends. This CDR3 comprises 14 residues. The CDR3 DNA reads as TGTGCCAGCACCCCGAGCGTGGGAGACTACGAGCAGTACTTC. Its protein is CASTPSVGDYEQYF. The variable domain in full, with the rest retrieved from reference TRBV7-8 and TRBJ2-7, is GAGVSQSPRYKVAKRGQDVALRCDPISGHVSLFWYQQALGQGPEFLTYFQNEAQLDKSGLPSDRFFAERPEGSVSTLKIQRTQQEDSAVYLCASTPSVGDYEQYFGPGTRLTVT.

The rearrangement links TRBV5-5 to TRBJ1-5, with 9 bases identical to TRBD1. The CDR3 sequence is 18 residues long. With V trimmed by 1 base and J by 2 bases, 10 bases remained unmatched. CDR1 is SGHKS and CDR2 is YYEKEE in the germline V gene (reference sequence). This CDR3 reads CASSLSGTGMLGNQPQHF. The CDR3 DNA sequence: TGTGCCAGCAGCTTGTCAGGGACAGGGATGTTAGGCAATCAGCCCCAGCATTTT.

The chain recombines TRBV18 with TRBJ2-6; no clear D gene. V lost 5 bases and J lost 0, with 8 bases in between. Germline CDR1 reads KGHSH; CDR2 reads LQKENI. This CDR3 has 15 residues. The CDR3 region is CASSRPFSGANVLTF. DNA for the CDR3: TGTGCCAGCTCAAGGCCGTTCTCTGGGGCCAACGTCCTGACTTTC. Full variable domain (rest looked up from reference TRBV18 and TRBJ2-6): NAGVMQNPRHLVRRRGQEARLRCSPMKGHSHVYWYRQLPEEGLKFMVYLQKENIIDESGMPKERFSAEFPKEGPSILRIQQVVRGDSAAYFCASSRPFSGANVLTFGAGSRLTVL.

CDR3 protein: CASSQGQRGLLYNEQFF. DNA for the CDR3: TGTGCCAGCAGCCAAGGGCAGAGAGGCCTCCTCTACAATGAGCAGTTCTTC. The J gene is TRBJ2-1, the V gene TRBV4-2; D is unresolved. The germline V and J ends were trimmed by 1 base and 3 bases, with 16 bases remaining between them. The CDR3 length is 17 residues. Germline assignment: CDR1 LGHNA and CDR2 YNFKEQ.

The chain couples TRBV28 to TRBJ2-5; 7 positions match TRBD1. The V and J ends lost 4 bases and 5 bases, in that order; junction bases with no gene match: 7. The CDR3 is made up of 14 amino acids. CDR1 and CDR2 from the germline V gene are MDHEN and SYDVKM. CDR3 residues: CASSSAGGRETQYF. Written as DNA, the CDR3 is TGTGCCAGCAGTTCGGCAGGGGGTCGGGAGACCCAGTACTTC.

The chain recombines TRBV5-1 with TRBJ1-1; 7 bases are a match to TRBD1. The junction had 12 bases not matched to a gene; V was cut back by 1 base and J by 3 bases. Germline loops: CDR1 SGHRS, CDR2 YFSETQ. This CDR3 is built from 17 residues. CDR3 sequence reads: CASSLTPLAGGDTEAFF. CDR3 sequence (DNA): TGCGCCAGCAGCTTGACCCCCCTGGCAGGGGGGGACACTGAAGCTTTCTTT.

V usage is TRBV15 and J usage is TRBJ1-5, with D possibly being TRBD1 (5 bases). CDR3 size: 15 residues. V was pared by 2 bases and J by 11 bases, with 19 bases between. Germline assignment: CDR1 LNHNV and CDR2 YYDKDF (reference sequence). The DNA for the CDR3 is TGTGCCACCAGCAGACCTCTGACAGTTTTATGGGCCCAGCATTTT. Its translation: CATSRPLTVLWAQHF.

The chain employs TRBV5-4 and TRBJ2-5, with D tentatively TRBD2 (5 bases). The CDR3 consists of 14 residues. Germline values: CDR1 SGHNT, CDR2 YYREEE (reference sequence). The ends were cut back, 0 bases at V and 5 bases at J, with 11 bases in the middle. The chain's CDR3 is CASSLAGIGETQYF. The DNA for the CDR3 is TGTGCCAGCAGCTTGGCGGGGATCGGGGAGACCCAGTACTTC. Complete variable domain (other parts from reference TRBV5-4 and TRBJ2-5): ETGVTQSPTHLIKTRGQQVTLRCSSQSGHNTVSWYQQALGQGPQFIFQYYREEENGRGNFPPRFSGLQFPNYSSELNVNALELDDSALYLCASSLAGIGETQYFGPGTRLLVL.